This T cell receptor beta chain was identified in a study of blood T cells in healthy people across ages. Staff drew around 10 milliliters of peripheral blood from each donor. The second PCR ran about 7 to 12 cycles with a sample-barcoded 5' primer and J-beta primers. Each cDNA molecule carried a tag from a template-switch adaptor that contained 12 random nucleotides. From the 5' RACE reads, TCRdb called clonotypes with MiXCR, one entry per CDR3 protein. The table lists about 1.1 million distinct CDR3 sequences, roughly two fifths of them singletons, with about an eighth in the top ten. The CDR3 runs 13 residues. Germline CDR1 and CDR2: SGDLS and YYNGEE. Between the trimmed V and J ends, which lost 3 bases and 8 bases, there was a span of 13 bases. This clonotype was seen more than once but under ten times.

The chain recombines TRBV9 with TRBJ2-3; a weak D match, TRBD2 (5 bases). The receptor comes from a man between 18 and 35 years old in good health. The specimen was blood. The CDR3, as DNA: TGTGCCAGCAGCGGTCACCCGGCGGGTACGCAGTATTTT. Translating it yields CASSGHPAGTQYF.